This T cell receptor (beta chain) derives from a study of OX40 agonist ivuxolimab in advanced cancers. Study context: Having had anti-PD-1, anti-PD-L1 or anti-CTLA-4 therapy before was allowed, and 40% to 45% had some. Of the patients, three showed partial responses, one with hepatocellular carcinoma and two with cutaneous melanoma.

This CDR3 comprises 15 residues. From germline, CDR1 is SGHTA and CDR2 FQGTGA. V was shortened by 2 bases and J by 7 bases, with 15 bases between the two germline ends. Profiling relied on immunoSEQ multiplex PCR, and the TCRdb table lists in-frame clones only, not all of them. The data show under 80,000 clones, 70% to 90% seen once. This TCR came from an adult with an advanced solid tumor such as melanoma, head and neck, liver or kidney cancer. The source was CD4+ or CD8+ T cells sorted from blood, collected in a trial of the OX40 agonist ivuxolimab. This chain joins TRBV7-3 and TRBJ1-5; unclear D gene. The CDR3 DNA reads as TGTGCCAGCAGCTTATTCGGGGTAGGAGACCAGCCCCAGCATTTT. This gives the protein CASSLFGVGDQPQHF.